The clone carrying this T cell receptor beta chain came up many times. Its antigen is unknown. Specified time point: newly diagnosed GD, antithyroid drugs for less than 3 months. Construction of the TCR library relied on RNA isolated from PBMCs. The sample is drawn from a study of regulatory T cells in long-lasting Graves disease. Study-level findings and limits: Owing to a sample size that was small, accuracy may have been reduced.

Arm-PCR of CDR3 regions and iRepertoire HTBI primers were used to build TCR beta libraries. Using its own MiXCR run on the multiplex PCR reads, TCRdb lists one record per CDR3 protein. The sample shows a few hundred thousand distinct CDR3 sequences, roughly a fifth of them seen only once. The sequence came from a female donor with Graves disease. The input for sequencing was peripheral blood mononuclear cells (PBMCs), taken at new diagnosis, from a patient treated with antithyroid drugs.

The CDR3 reads CASTPPSKHIQYF. The CDR3 DNA sequence: TGTGCCAGCACCCCGCCCTCGAAACACATTCAGTACTTC. The chain combines TRBV6-2 or TRBV6-3 with TRBJ2-4; D not resolved. V was shortened by 7 bases and J by 8 bases, with 15 bases between the two germline ends. Germline lookup yields CDR1 MNHEY and CDR2 SVGEGT. The CDR3 loop spans 13 amino acids.